These T cell receptor beta chains were read from a single sample in a study of technical replicates of blood from a few donors. Generated by immunoSEQ multiplex PCR, the TCRdb table keeps only in-frame clones and is missing some. Among about 75,000 clones listed, roughly 89% were seen once. Specimen: T cells isolated from PBMCs. These TCRs come from a human donor in good health. Some clones in this sample may be carry-over from other donors' samples. CDR3s include the opening cysteine and the closing phenylalanine or tryptophan. Each record gives: clone size, V gene, J gene, D gene, CDR3 protein, CDR3 DNA. D genes are given only for firm matches. For some rows the clone size is stated as once, few or many, or as a class when expanded; others skip it.

clone size: NA
V gene: TRBV21-1
J gene: TRBJ2-3
D gene: NA
CDR3 protein: CASTNVPKGPTQYF
CDR3 DNA: TGTGCCAGCACCAATGTCCCTAAGGGGCCCACGCAGTATTTT

clone size: few
V gene: TRBV7-9
J gene: TRBJ1-5
D gene: TRBD1
CDR3 protein: CASSAGTGNQPQHF
CDR3 DNA: TGTGCCAGCAGCGCAGGGACAGGGAACCAGCCCCAGCATTTT

clone size: NA
V gene: TRBV2
J gene: TRBJ2-5
D gene: TRBD1
CDR3 protein: CASTSRPGQEETQYF
CDR3 DNA: TGTGCCAGCACTTCCCGCCCGGGACAGGAGGAGACCCAGTACTTC

clone size: NA
V gene: TRBV18
J gene: TRBJ2-1
D gene: NA
CDR3 protein: CASSRQSFDSYNEQFF
CDR3 DNA: TGTGCCAGCTCACGGCAATCGTTCGACTCCTACAATGAGCAGTTCTTC

clone size: NA
V gene: TRBV5-4
J gene: TRBJ2-1
D gene: NA
CDR3 protein: CASSPEPTSREQFF
CDR3 DNA: TGTGCCAGCAGCCCCGAACCAACTAGCCGGGAGCAGTTCTTC

clone size: NA
V gene: TRBV6-5
J gene: TRBJ2-7
D gene: NA
CDR3 protein: CASSPTAERQYF
CDR3 DNA: TGTGCCAGCAGCCCGACAGCCGAGCGGCAGTACTTC

clone size: NA
V gene: TRBV2
J gene: TRBJ1-1
D gene: NA
CDR3 protein: CASRGLRAFF
CDR3 DNA: TGTGCCAGCAGGGGACTGAGGGCTTTCTTT

clone size: NA
V gene: TRBV16
J gene: TRBJ2-5
D gene: NA
CDR3 protein: CASSRLRETQYF
CDR3 DNA: TGTGCCAGCAGCCGCTTGAGGGAGACCCAGTACTTC

clone size: few
V gene: TRBV2
J gene: TRBJ2-3
D gene: TRBD2
CDR3 protein: CASSRRAGEGTDTQYF
CDR3 DNA: TGTGCCAGCAGTCGACGGGCGGGGGAGGGCACAGATACGCAGTATTTT

clone size: NA
V gene: TRBV11-2
J gene: TRBJ2-7
D gene: NA
CDR3 protein: CASSPATNYEQYF
CDR3 DNA: TGTGCCAGCAGCCCCGCGACTAACTACGAGCAGTACTTC

clone size: once
V gene: TRBV7-9
J gene: TRBJ2-7
D gene: NA
CDR3 protein: CASSGTLTYEQYF
CDR3 DNA: TGTGCCAGCAGCGGGACTCTGACCTACGAGCAGTACTTC

clone size: NA
V gene: TRBV5-6
J gene: TRBJ1-5
D gene: NA
CDR3 protein: CASSLRRQPQHF
CDR3 DNA: TGTGCCAGCAGCTTGAGGAGGCAGCCCCAGCATTTT

clone size: NA
V gene: TRBV28
J gene: TRBJ2-7
D gene: TRBD2
CDR3 protein: CASVGGSAGEGHEQYF
CDR3 DNA: TGTGCCAGCGTTGGTGGGAGCGCGGGAGAGGGCCACGAGCAGTACTTC

clone size: NA
V gene: TRBV4-1
J gene: TRBJ1-5
D gene: NA
CDR3 protein: CASSPEVGGGSPQHF
CDR3 DNA: TGCGCCAGCAGCCCAGAAGTCGGGGGGGGTTCGCCCCAGCATTTT

clone size: NA
V gene: TRBV5-1
J gene: TRBJ2-1
D gene: NA
CDR3 protein: CASSLGAGAYNEQFF
CDR3 DNA: TGCGCCAGCAGCTTGGGGGCAGGGGCCTACAATGAGCAGTTCTTC

clone size: NA
V gene: TRBV14
J gene: TRBJ2-1
D gene: TRBD2
CDR3 protein: CASSHGLAGGENEQFF
CDR3 DNA: TGTGCCAGCAGCCATGGACTAGCGGGAGGGGAAAATGAGCAGTTCTTC

clone size: NA
V gene: TRBV2
J gene: TRBJ1-5
D gene: NA
CDR3 protein: CASSDMENQPQHF
CDR3 DNA: TGTGCCAGCAGTGATATGGAGAATCAGCCCCAGCATTTT

clone size: NA
V gene: TRBV5-1
J gene: TRBJ1-4
D gene: NA
CDR3 protein: CASSGTTTNEKLFF
CDR3 DNA: TGCGCCAGCAGCGGGACAACAACTAATGAAAAACTGTTTTTT

clone size: NA
V gene: TRBV25-1
J gene: TRBJ2-1
D gene: NA
CDR3 protein: CASSEYQRNNEQFF
CDR3 DNA: TGTGCCAGCAGTGAATATCAGCGGAACAATGAGCAGTTCTTC

clone size: NA
V gene: TRBV4-3
J gene: TRBJ2-5
D gene: TRBD2
CDR3 protein: CASSLGRGAQETQYF
CDR3 DNA: TGCGCCAGCAGTCTTGGGCGGGGGGCGCAAGAGACCCAGTACTTC

clone size: few
V gene: TRBV6-1
J gene: TRBJ1-1
D gene: NA
CDR3 protein: CASSGTENTEAFF
CDR3 DNA: TGTGCCAGCAGTGGGACAGAAAACACTGAAGCTTTCTTT

clone size: NA
V gene: TRBV4-2
J gene: TRBJ1-5
D gene: NA
CDR3 protein: CASSQGNPENQPQHF
CDR3 DNA: TGTGCCAGCAGCCAAGGAAACCCGGAGAATCAGCCCCAGCATTTT

clone size: once
V gene: TRBV28
J gene: TRBJ2-7
D gene: TRBD1
CDR3 protein: CASSWGQLRSYEQYF
CDR3 DNA: TGTGCCAGCAGTTGGGGACAGCTCCGCTCCTACGAGCAGTACTTC

clone size: once
V gene: TRBV12-5
J gene: TRBJ1-1
D gene: TRBD1
CDR3 protein: CASGLTLTGDDMNTEAFF
CDR3 DNA: TGTGCTAGTGGTTTAACCCTGACAGGGGACGATATGAACACTGAAGCTTTCTTT

clone size: NA
V gene: TRBV9
J gene: TRBJ2-7
D gene: NA
CDR3 protein: CASSVTPTAYEQYF
CDR3 DNA: TGTGCCAGCAGCGTGACCCCGACAGCCTACGAGCAGTACTTC

clone size: NA
V gene: TRBV5-1
J gene: TRBJ2-5
D gene: TRBD1
CDR3 protein: CASSLDRGQETQYF
CDR3 DNA: TGCGCCAGCAGCTTAGACAGGGGGCAAGAGACCCAGTACTTC

clone size: NA
V gene: TRBV14
J gene: TRBJ2-1
D gene: NA
CDR3 protein: CASSQDRHNEQFF
CDR3 DNA: TGTGCCAGCAGCCAAGATCGTCACAATGAGCAGTTCTTC

clone size: NA
V gene: TRBV6-1
J gene: TRBJ2-3
D gene: TRBD2
CDR3 protein: CASSEYGGGLDTQYF
CDR3 DNA: TGTGCCAGCAGTGAATACGGGGGGGGATTAGATACGCAGTATTTT

clone size: NA
V gene: TRBV4-1
J gene: TRBJ1-2
D gene: NA
CDR3 protein: CASSQTGTPNYGYTF
CDR3 DNA: TGCGCCAGCAGCCAAACCGGGACACCTAACTATGGCTACACCTTC

clone size: NA
V gene: TRBV25-1
J gene: TRBJ2-1
D gene: TRBD2
CDR3 protein: CASSENPGGSNEQFF
CDR3 DNA: TGTGCCAGCAGTGAAAATCCCGGGGGGAGCAATGAGCAGTTCTTC

clone size: NA
V gene: TRBV7-9
J gene: TRBJ1-2
D gene: TRBD1
CDR3 protein: CASSADAGQNYGYTF
CDR3 DNA: TGTGCCAGCAGCGCCGATGCGGGACAGAACTATGGCTACACCTTC

clone size: NA
V gene: TRBV5-1
J gene: TRBJ1-1
D gene: TRBD1
CDR3 protein: CASSLNGQGATEAFF
CDR3 DNA: TGCGCCAGCAGCTTGAATGGACAGGGGGCGACTGAAGCTTTCTTT

clone size: NA
V gene: TRBV5-4
J gene: TRBJ2-3
D gene: TRBD1
CDR3 protein: CASSGTTGGTDTQYF
CDR3 DNA: TGTGCCAGCAGCGGGACGACAGGGGGCACAGATACGCAGTATTTT

clone size: NA
V gene: TRBV19
J gene: TRBJ2-4
D gene: TRBD2
CDR3 protein: CASSGVVLSGAIIQYF
CDR3 DNA: TGTGCCAGTAGTGGGGTGGTATTGAGCGGGGCCATTATTCAGTACTTC

clone size: NA
V gene: TRBV9
J gene: TRBJ2-7
D gene: TRBD1
CDR3 protein: CASSPRWGQGYYEQYF
CDR3 DNA: TGTGCCAGCAGCCCCCGCTGGGGACAGGGTTACTACGAGCAGTACTTC

clone size: NA
V gene: TRBV27
J gene: TRBJ1-4
D gene: NA
CDR3 protein: CASSRDISTNEKLFF
CDR3 DNA: TGTGCCAGCAGCCGGGACATCTCAACTAATGAAAAACTGTTTTTT

clone size: NA
V gene: TRBV11-2
J gene: TRBJ2-5
D gene: NA
CDR3 protein: CASRSGQREIETQYF
CDR3 DNA: TGTGCCAGCAGGTCGGGACAAAGAGAGATCGAGACCCAGTACTTC

clone size: NA
V gene: TRBV28
J gene: TRBJ1-3
D gene: NA
CDR3 protein: CASSPARTAGNTIYF
CDR3 DNA: TGTGCCAGCAGTCCGGCTAGGACAGCTGGAAACACCATATATTTT

clone size: NA
V gene: TRBV29-1
J gene: TRBJ2-1
D gene: NA
CDR3 protein: CSVDFGGQRNEQFF
CDR3 DNA: TGCAGCGTTGACTTCGGGGGGCAGCGGAATGAGCAGTTCTTC

clone size: once
V gene: TRBV9
J gene: TRBJ2-7
D gene: TRBD1
CDR3 protein: CASSGGQGSYEQYF
CDR3 DNA: TGTGCCAGCAGCGGTGGACAGGGTTCCTACGAGCAGTACTTC

clone size: NA
V gene: TRBV11-2
J gene: TRBJ2-1
D gene: NA
CDR3 protein: CASSLSSYNEQFF
CDR3 DNA: TGTGCCAGCAGCTTGAGCTCCTACAATGAGCAGTTCTTC

clone size: NA
V gene: TRBV5-4
J gene: TRBJ2-7
D gene: NA
CDR3 protein: CASSPRTSSSYEQYF
CDR3 DNA: TGTGCCAGCAGCCCGCGGACTTCTAGCTCCTACGAGCAGTACTTC

clone size: NA
V gene: TRBV29-1
J gene: TRBJ2-7
D gene: TRBD1
CDR3 protein: CSAGQAPYEQYF
CDR3 DNA: TGCAGCGCAGGACAGGCCCCCTACGAGCAGTACTTC

clone size: NA
V gene: TRBV9
J gene: TRBJ2-1
D gene: NA
CDR3 protein: CASSAIPPGHYNEQFF
CDR3 DNA: TGTGCCAGCAGCGCCATCCCTCCGGGACATTACAATGAGCAGTTCTTC

clone size: NA
V gene: TRBV28
J gene: TRBJ2-7
D gene: NA
CDR3 protein: CASSLSGLSGEQYF
CDR3 DNA: TGTGCCAGCAGTTTATCTGGGTTAAGCGGCGAGCAGTACTTC

clone size: NA
V gene: TRBV6-6
J gene: TRBJ1-2
D gene: NA
CDR3 protein: CASKEYNYGYTF
CDR3 DNA: TGTGCCAGCAAGGAGTACAATTATGGCTACACCTTC

clone size: NA
V gene: TRBV5-1
J gene: TRBJ2-5
D gene: NA
CDR3 protein: CASSLGRGSVETQYF
CDR3 DNA: TGCGCCAGCAGCTTGGGAAGGGGAAGCGTAGAGACCCAGTACTTC

clone size: NA
V gene: TRBV27
J gene: TRBJ1-1
D gene: NA
CDR3 protein: CASRPLRNTEAFF
CDR3 DNA: TGTGCCAGCAGGCCTCTACGGAACACTGAAGCTTTCTTT

clone size: NA
V gene: TRBV14
J gene: TRBJ1-1
D gene: TRBD1
CDR3 protein: CASSPGQGGAFNVAFF
CDR3 DNA: TGTGCCAGCAGCCCCGGACAGGGTGGTGCTTTCAACGTGGCTTTCTTT

clone size: once
V gene: TRBV5-4
J gene: TRBJ1-3
D gene: NA
CDR3 protein: CASSSAQLGGDTIYF
CDR3 DNA: TGTGCCAGCAGCTCCGCACAACTGGGAGGTGACACCATATATTTT

clone size: NA
V gene: TRBV11-3
J gene: TRBJ2-7
D gene: NA
CDR3 protein: CASTDDFHEQYF
CDR3 DNA: TGTGCCAGCACCGATGACTTCCACGAGCAGTACTTC

clone size: NA
V gene: TRBV28
J gene: TRBJ1-1
D gene: NA
CDR3 protein: CASSPYSTRTRDTEAFF
CDR3 DNA: TGTGCCAGCAGTCCTTACAGTACTCGAACCAGGGACACTGAAGCTTTCTTT

clone size: NA
V gene: TRBV7-9
J gene: TRBJ1-2
D gene: NA
CDR3 protein: CASSLASDGYTF
CDR3 DNA: TGTGCCAGCAGCTTAGCCTCGGATGGCTACACCTTC

clone size: NA
V gene: TRBV27
J gene: TRBJ2-7
D gene: TRBD1
CDR3 protein: CASHNKPEGAGGPIEQYF
CDR3 DNA: TGTGCCAGCCACAACAAGCCAGAGGGGGCAGGGGGTCCTATCGAGCAGTACTTC

clone size: NA
V gene: TRBV18
J gene: TRBJ2-2
D gene: TRBD2
CDR3 protein: CASSPPRGLAGPEQNTGELFF
CDR3 DNA: TGTGCCAGCTCACCACCGCGTGGACTAGCGGGACCCGAGCAGAACACCGGGGAGCTGTTTTTT

clone size: NA
V gene: TRBV6-1
J gene: TRBJ1-5
D gene: NA
CDR3 protein: CASIRGASQPQHF
CDR3 DNA: TGTGCCAGCATTCGGGGGGCGTCTCAGCCCCAGCATTTT

clone size: NA
V gene: TRBV29-1
J gene: TRBJ2-6
D gene: NA
CDR3 protein: CSVYSGANVLTF
CDR3 DNA: TGCAGCGTTTACTCTGGGGCCAACGTCCTGACTTTC